The clone carrying this T cell receptor beta chain was detected a few times. Its matching antigen is unknown. This sample's treatment: roughly 11-day PBMC culture with coronavirus spike peptide pools or control peptides (ViraFEST assay). The sample originates from a study of vaccination and CD4 T cells after COVID-19. Study background: Diagnosis preceded the drawing of post-COVID samples by a median around 95 days (range 35 to 161). Findings and limits, study-wide: SARS-CoV-2-reactive clonotypes rose nonsignificantly, with the median going from roughly 19 to 38. The researchers studied relatively few convalescent patients and omitted early post-infection timepoints.

Oncomine TCR Beta short-read sequencing was applied to DNA from cultured CD4+ T cells. In TCRdb, the PCR reads were re-called with MiXCR into one record per CDR3 protein. The table shows under 25,000 distinct CDR3 sequences, with around two fifths occurring only once. Looked up from germline, CDR1 is SGHTA and CDR2 is FQGNSA. J was trimmed by 7 bases and V by 6 bases; bases with no gene match: 6. CDR3 size: 13 residues. This clonotype was obtained from a human donor who had recovered from COVID-19. The genes are TRBV7-2 and TRBJ1-5; TRBD1 aligns across 7 bases. The material sequenced was CD4+ T cells from blood, cultured in vitro. The CDR3 bases are TGTGCCAGCAGTTACAGGGGTAAACAGCCCCAGCATTTT. It translates to CASSYRGKQPQHF.